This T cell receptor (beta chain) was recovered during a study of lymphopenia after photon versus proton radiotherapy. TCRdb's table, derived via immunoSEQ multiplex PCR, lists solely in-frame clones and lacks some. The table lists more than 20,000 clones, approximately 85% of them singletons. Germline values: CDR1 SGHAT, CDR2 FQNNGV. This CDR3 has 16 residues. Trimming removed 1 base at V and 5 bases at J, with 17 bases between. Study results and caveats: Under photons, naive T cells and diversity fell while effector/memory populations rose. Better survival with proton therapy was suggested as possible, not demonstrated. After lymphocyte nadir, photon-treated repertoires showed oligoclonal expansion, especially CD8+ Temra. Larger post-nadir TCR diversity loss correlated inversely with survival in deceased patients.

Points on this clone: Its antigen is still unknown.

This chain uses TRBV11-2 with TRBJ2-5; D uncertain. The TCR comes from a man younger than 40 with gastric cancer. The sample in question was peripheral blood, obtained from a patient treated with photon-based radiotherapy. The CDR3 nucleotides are TGTGCCAGCAGCTTAGGTCCGACGGGCCCCCAGGAGACCCAGTACTTC. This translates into CASSLGPTGPQETQYF. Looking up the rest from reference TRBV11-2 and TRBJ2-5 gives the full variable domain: EAGVAQSPRYKIIEKRQSVAFWCNPISGHATLYWYQQILGQGPKLLIQFQNNGVVDDSQLPKDRFSAERLKGVDSTLKIQPAKLEDSAVYLCASSLGPTGPQETQYFGPGTRLLVL.